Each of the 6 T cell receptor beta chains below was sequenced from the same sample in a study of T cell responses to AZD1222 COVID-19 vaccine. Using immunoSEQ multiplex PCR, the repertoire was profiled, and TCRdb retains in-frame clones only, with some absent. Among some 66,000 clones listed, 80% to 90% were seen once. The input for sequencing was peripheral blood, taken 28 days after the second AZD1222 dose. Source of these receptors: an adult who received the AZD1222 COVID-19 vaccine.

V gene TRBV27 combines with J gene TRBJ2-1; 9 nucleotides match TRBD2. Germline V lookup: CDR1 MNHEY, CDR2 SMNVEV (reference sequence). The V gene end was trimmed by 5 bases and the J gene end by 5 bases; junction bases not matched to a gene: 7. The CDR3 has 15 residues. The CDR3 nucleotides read TGTGCCAGCAGTCCCTGGCTAGCGGGAAACAATGAGCAGTTCTTC. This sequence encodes CASSPWLAGNNEQFF.

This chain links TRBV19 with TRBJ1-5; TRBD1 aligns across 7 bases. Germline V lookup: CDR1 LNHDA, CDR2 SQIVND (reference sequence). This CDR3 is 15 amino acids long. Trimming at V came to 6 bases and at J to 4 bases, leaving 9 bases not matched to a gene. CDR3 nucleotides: TGTGCCAGTAGACTGGGGACAGTAGGTAATCAGCCCCAGCATTTT. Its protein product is CASRLGTVGNQPQHF.

CDR3 DNA sequence: TGTGCCAGCAGCTTGGTGGAGGAGCAGTTCTTC. This sequence encodes CASSLVEEQFF. V is TRBV5-5 and J is TRBJ2-1; no reliable D call. The CDR3 has 11 residues. CDR1 and CDR2 from the germline V gene are SGHKS and YYEKEE (reference sequence). Trimming removed 0 bases at V and 10 bases at J, with 5 bases between. The whole variable domain, remainder taken from reference TRBV5-5 and TRBJ2-1, is DAGVTQSPTHLIKTRGQQVTLRCSPISGHKSVSWYQQVLGQGPQFIFQYYEKEERGRGNFPDRFSARQFPNYSSELNVNALLLGDSALYLCASSLVEEQFFGPGTRLTVL.

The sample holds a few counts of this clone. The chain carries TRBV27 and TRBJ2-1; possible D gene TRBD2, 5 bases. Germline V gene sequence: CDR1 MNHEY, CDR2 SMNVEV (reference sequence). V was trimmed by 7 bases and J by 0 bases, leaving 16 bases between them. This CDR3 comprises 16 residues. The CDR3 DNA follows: TGTGCCAGCAATTCCGCTCGAACTAGCTCCTACAATGAGCAGTTCTTC. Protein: CASNSARTSSYNEQFF.

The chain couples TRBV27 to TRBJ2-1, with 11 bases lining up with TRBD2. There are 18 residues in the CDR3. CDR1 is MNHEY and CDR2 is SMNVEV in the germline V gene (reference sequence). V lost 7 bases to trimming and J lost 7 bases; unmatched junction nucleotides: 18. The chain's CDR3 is CASTLYREIAGGPNEQFF. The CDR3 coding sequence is TGTGCCAGCACACTATACAGGGAGATAGCGGGAGGGCCGAATGAGCAGTTCTTC.

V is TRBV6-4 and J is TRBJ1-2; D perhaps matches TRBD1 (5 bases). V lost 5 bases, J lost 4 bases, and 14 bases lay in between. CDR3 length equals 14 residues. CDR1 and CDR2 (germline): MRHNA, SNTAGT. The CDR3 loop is CASSKDQGSYGYTF. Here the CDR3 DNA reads TGTGCCAGCAGTAAGGATCAGGGAAGCTATGGCTACACCTTC.